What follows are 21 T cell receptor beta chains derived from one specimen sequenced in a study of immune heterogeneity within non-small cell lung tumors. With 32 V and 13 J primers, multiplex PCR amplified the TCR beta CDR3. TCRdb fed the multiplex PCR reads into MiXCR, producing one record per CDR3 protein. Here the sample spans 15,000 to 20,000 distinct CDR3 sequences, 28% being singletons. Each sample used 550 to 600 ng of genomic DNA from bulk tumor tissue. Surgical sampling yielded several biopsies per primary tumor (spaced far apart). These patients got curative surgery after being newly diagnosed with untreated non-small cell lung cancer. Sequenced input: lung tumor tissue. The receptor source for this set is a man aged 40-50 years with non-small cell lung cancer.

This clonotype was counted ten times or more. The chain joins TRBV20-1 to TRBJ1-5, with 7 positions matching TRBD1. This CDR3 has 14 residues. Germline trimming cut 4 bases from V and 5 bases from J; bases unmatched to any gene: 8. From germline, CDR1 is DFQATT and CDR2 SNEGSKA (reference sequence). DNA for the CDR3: TGCAGTGCTAACCGAGGGGGCGACGATCAGCCCCAGCATTTT. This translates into CSANRGGDDQPQHF.

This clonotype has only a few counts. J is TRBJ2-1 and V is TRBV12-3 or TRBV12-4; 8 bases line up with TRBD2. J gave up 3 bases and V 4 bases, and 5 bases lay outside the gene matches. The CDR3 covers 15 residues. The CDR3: CASSSLAANYNEQFF. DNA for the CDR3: TGTGCCAGCAGTTCACTAGCGGCAAACTACAATGAGCAGTTCTTC.

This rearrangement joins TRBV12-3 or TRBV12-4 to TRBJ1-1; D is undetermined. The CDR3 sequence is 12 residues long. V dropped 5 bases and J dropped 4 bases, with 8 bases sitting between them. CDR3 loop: CASSNPGTEAFF. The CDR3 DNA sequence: TGTGCCAGCAGTAACCCCGGCACTGAAGCTTTCTTT.

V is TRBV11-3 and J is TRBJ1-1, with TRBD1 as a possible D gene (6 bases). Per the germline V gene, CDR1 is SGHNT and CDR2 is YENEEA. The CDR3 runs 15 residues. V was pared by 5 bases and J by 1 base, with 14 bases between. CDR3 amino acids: CASSTRGTWNTEAFF. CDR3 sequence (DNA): TGTGCCAGCAGCACTAGGGGGACCTGGAACACTGAAGCTTTCTTT.

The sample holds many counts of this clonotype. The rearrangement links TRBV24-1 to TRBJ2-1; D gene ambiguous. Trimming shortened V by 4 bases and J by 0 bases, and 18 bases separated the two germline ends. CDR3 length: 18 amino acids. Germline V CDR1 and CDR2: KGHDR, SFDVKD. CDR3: CATSDLTTSRSSYNEQFF. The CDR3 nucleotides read TGTGCCACCAGTGACCTCACCACCAGCAGATCCTCCTACAATGAGCAGTTCTTC.

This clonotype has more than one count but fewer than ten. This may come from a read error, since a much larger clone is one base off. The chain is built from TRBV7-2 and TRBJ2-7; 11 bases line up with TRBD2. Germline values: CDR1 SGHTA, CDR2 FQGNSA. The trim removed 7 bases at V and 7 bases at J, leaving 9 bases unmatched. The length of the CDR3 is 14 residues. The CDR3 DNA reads TGTGCCAGCACACTGGGACTAGCGGCGGGAGAGCAGTACTTC. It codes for CASTLGLAAGEQYF.

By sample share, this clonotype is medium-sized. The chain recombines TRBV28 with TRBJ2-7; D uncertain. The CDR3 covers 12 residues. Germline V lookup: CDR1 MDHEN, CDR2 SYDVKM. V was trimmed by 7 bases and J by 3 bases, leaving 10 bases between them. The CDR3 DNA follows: TGTGCCAGCACCACCTCCCTCTACGAGCAGTACTTC. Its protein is CASTTSLYEQYF.

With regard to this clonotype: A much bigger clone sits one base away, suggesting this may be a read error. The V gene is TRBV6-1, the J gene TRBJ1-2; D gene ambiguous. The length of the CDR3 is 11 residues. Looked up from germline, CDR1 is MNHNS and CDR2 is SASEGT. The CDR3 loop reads CASRAPLKFFF. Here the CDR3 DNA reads TGCGCCAGCAGAGCTCCCCTGAAGTTTTTCTTC.

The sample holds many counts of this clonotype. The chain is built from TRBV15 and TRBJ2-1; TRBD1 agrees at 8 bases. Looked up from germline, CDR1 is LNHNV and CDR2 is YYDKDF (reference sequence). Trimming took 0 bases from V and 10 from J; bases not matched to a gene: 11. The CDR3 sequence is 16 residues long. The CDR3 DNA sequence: TGTGCCACCAGCAGAGATCGGTCAGGGGGCGGTTTCGAGCAGTTCTTC. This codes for CATSRDRSGGGFEQFF.

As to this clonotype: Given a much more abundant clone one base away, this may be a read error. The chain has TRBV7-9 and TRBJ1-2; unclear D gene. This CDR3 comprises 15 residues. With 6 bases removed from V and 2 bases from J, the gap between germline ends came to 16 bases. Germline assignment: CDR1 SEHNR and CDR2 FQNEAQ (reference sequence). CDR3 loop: CASRRVAPENYGYTF. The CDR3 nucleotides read TGTGCCAGCAGACGAGTGGCGCCCGAGAACTATGGCTACACCTTC. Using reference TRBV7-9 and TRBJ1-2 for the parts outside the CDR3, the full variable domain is DTGVSQNPRHKITKRGQNVTFRCDPISEHNRLYWYRQTLGQGPEFLTYFQNEAQLEKSRLLSDRFSAERPKGSFSTLEIQRTEQGDSAMYLCASRRVAPENYGYTFGSGTRLTVV.

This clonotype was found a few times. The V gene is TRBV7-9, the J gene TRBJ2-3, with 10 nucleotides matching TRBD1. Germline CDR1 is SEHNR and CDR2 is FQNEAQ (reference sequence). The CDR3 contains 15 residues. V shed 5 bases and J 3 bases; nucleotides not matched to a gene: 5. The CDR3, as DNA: TGTGCCAGCAGCCCCGGGACAGGGGTTACAGATACGCAGTATTTT. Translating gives CASSPGTGVTDTQYF. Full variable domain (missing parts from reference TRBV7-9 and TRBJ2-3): DTGVSQNPRHKITKRGQNVTFRCDPISEHNRLYWYRQTLGQGPEFLTYFQNEAQLEKSRLLSDRFSAERPKGSFSTLEIQRTEQGDSAMYLCASSPGTGVTDTQYFGPGTRLTVL.

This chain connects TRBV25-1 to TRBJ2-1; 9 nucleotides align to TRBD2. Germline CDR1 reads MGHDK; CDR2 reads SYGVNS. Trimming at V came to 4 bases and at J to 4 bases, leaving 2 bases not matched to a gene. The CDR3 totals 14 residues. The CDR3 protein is CASSGLAGYNEQFF. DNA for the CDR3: TGTGCCAGCAGTGGCCTAGCGGGATACAATGAGCAGTTCTTC.

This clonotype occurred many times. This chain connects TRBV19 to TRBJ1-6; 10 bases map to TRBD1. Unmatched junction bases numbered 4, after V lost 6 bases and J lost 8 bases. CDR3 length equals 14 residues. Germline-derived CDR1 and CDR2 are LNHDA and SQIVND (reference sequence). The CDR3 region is CASRGTGEYSPLHF. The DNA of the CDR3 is TGTGCCAGTAGAGGGACAGGGGAGTATTCACCCCTCCACTTT.

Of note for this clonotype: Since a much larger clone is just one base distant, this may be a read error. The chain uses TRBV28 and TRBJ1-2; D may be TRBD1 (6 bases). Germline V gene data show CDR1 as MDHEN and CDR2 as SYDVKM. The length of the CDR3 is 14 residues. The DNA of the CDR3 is TGTGCCAGCAGTTTAATGGGGGCTGGCTATGGCTGCACCTTC. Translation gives CASSLMGAGYGCTF.

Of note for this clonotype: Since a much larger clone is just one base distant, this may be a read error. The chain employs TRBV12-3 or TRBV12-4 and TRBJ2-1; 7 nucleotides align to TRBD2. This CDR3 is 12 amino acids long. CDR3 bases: TGTGCCAGCAGCCGACTAGCCAATGAGCGGTTCTTC. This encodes CASSRLANERFF.

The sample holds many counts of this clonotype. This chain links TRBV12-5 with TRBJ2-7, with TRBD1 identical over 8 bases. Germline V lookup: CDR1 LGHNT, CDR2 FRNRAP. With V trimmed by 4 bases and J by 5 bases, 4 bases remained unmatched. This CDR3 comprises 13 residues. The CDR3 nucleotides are TGTGCTAGTGGTTGGACAGGGCTCAACGAGCAGTACTTC. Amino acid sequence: CASGWTGLNEQYF.

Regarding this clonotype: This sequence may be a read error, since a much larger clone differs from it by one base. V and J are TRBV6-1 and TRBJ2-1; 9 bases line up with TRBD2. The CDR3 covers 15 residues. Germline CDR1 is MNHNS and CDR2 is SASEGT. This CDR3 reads CASNELAGSYNEQFF. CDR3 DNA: TGTGCCAGCAATGAACTAGCGGGCTCCTACAATGAGCAGTTCTTC.

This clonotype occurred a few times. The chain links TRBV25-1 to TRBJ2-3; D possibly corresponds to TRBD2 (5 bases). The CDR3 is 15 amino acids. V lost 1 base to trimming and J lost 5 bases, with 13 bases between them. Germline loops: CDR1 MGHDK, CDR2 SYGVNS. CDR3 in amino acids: CASSEFSRVQDTQYF. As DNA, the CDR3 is TGTGCCAGCAGTGAATTTTCGAGGGTGCAAGATACGCAGTATTTT.

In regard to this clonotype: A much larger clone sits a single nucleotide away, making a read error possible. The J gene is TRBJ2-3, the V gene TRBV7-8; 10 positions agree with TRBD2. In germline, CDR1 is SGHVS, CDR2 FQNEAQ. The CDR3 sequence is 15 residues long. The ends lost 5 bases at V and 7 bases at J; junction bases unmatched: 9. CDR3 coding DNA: TGTGCCAGCAGCGCAGGGACTAGCGCCGCATATACGCAGTATTTT. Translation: CASSAGTSAAYTQYF.

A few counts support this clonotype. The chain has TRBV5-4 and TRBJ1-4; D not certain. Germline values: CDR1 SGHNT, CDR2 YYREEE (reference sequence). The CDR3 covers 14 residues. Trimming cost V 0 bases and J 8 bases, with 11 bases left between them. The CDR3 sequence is CASSLAGIGEKLFF. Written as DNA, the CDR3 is TGTGCCAGCAGCTTGGCCGGGATCGGAGAAAAACTGTTTTTT. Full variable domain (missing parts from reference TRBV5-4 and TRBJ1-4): ETGVTQSPTHLIKTRGQQVTLRCSSQSGHNTVSWYQQALGQGPQFIFQYYREEENGRGNFPPRFSGLQFPNYSSELNVNALELDDSALYLCASSLAGIGEKLFFGSGTQLSVL.

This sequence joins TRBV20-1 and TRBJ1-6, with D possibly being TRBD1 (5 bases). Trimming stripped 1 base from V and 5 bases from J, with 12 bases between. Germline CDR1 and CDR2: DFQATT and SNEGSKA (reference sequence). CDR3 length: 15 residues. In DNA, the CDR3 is TGCAGTGCTAGAGTGGGGGTACAGGATAATTCACCCCTCCACTTT. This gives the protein CSARVGVQDNSPLHF.